The 3 T cell receptor beta chains listed next were all sequenced from one sample in a study of OX40 agonist ivuxolimab in advanced cancers. The table came from immunoSEQ multiplex PCR; TCRdb's copy has only in-frame clones and leaves some out. This table has roughly 45,000 clones, about four fifths appearing once. The source material was CD4+ or CD8+ T cells sorted from blood, sampled in a trial of the OX40 agonist ivuxolimab. These receptors were collected from an adult with an advanced solid tumor such as melanoma, head and neck, liver or kidney cancer.

To note about this clone: Additional DNA sequences in this sample encode the identical CDR3. CDR3 protein: CASRPPGSYNEQFF. The CDR3 coding sequence is TGTGCCAGCAGACCACCGGGCTCCTACAATGAGCAGTTCTTC. The chain carries TRBV28 and TRBJ2-1; D is uncertain. The CDR3 consists of 14 residues. Germline CDR1 MDHEN, CDR2 SYDVKM. Trimming shortened V by 6 bases and J by 0 bases, and 9 bases separated the two germline ends. Using reference TRBV28 and TRBJ2-1 for the parts outside the CDR3, the full variable domain is DVKVTQSSRYLVKRTGEKVFLECVQDMDHENMFWYRQDPGLGLRLIYFSYDVKMKEKGDIPEGYSVSREKKERFSLILESASTNQTSMYLCASRPPGSYNEQFFGPGTRLTVL.

The chain links TRBV27 to TRBJ2-5, with D perhaps TRBD1 (5 bases). V lost 8 bases to trimming and J lost 5 bases, with 9 bases between them. There are 11 residues in the CDR3. From germline, CDR1 is MNHEY and CDR2 SMNVEV (reference sequence). As DNA, the CDR3 is TGTGCCAGCCCAGGGATGGAGACCCAGTACTTC. This sequence encodes CASPGMETQYF.

This chain joins TRBV4-1 and TRBJ2-7; D not resolved. The length of the CDR3 is 13 residues. Trimming stripped 1 base from V and 2 bases from J, with 6 bases between. Germline CDR1 and CDR2: MGHRA and YSYEKL. This CDR3 is CASSQGQTYEQYF. Written as DNA, the CDR3 is TGCGCCAGCAGCCAAGGCCAAACCTACGAGCAGTACTTC.